The rows below give T cell receptor beta chains drawn from one sample of a study of T-cell memory formation after mild COVID-19. A single record per CDR3 protein comes from TCRdb applying MiXCR to the 5' RACE reads. Among fewer than 650,000 distinct CDR3 sequences, around 16% were seen once, and the ten largest hold about 7.4%. The sequenced material came from PBMCs or a T cell subset sorted from them (not recorded which). The receptors originated from an adult woman who had mild COVID-19 (a few samples of this study predate the infection). Cell type and time point are not known. CDR3s include the opening cysteine and the closing phenylalanine or tryptophan.

V,J,CDR3
TRBV5-1,TRBJ2-1,CASSPLAGVNEQFF
TRBV3-1,TRBJ1-6,CASSNRDSALHF
TRBV19,TRBJ1-6,CASKHRSDNSPLHF
TRBV10-3,TRBJ1-2,CAIRPFGQGITQNYGYTF
TRBV20-1,TRBJ1-1,CSARTGALNTEAFF
TRBV20-1,TRBJ2-2,CSAREGPGELFF
TRBV9,TRBJ2-3,CASSVGVDGDTQYF
TRBV5-1,TRBJ2-7,CASSSPGQGAYYEQYF
TRBV20-1,TRBJ2-5,CSARRLAGGKTQYF
TRBV6-5,TRBJ1-1,CASSSSGALGEAFF
TRBV7-8,TRBJ2-5,CASSLEGHSQETQYF
TRBV15,TRBJ1-4,CATSPPGQGNEKLFF
TRBV2,TRBJ1-5,CASSEKGVVSQPQHF
TRBV6-4,TRBJ2-2,CASSLVQGSGELFF
TRBV5-1,TRBJ2-2,CATTPGQYNTGELFF
TRBV20-1,TRBJ1-1,CSTGTPNTEAFF
TRBV9,TRBJ2-1,CASSVGITGTDNEQFF
TRBV12-3/TRBV12-4,TRBJ2-3,CASSLHNTQYF
TRBV20-1,TRBJ2-5,CSATPRGLETQYF
TRBV7-6,TRBJ1-6,CASSSATTANSPLHF
TRBV24-1,TRBJ2-7,CATSDLTNGDEQYF
TRBV18,TRBJ2-7,CASSPPMSYEQYF
TRBV5-1,TRBJ1-1,CASSLEGQGLAFF
TRBV12-3/TRBV12-4,TRBJ1-5,CASSFPDRANQPQHF
TRBV6-5,TRBJ1-2,CASSYLISGGRFSNYGYTF